This T cell receptor beta chain was observed in a study of blood T cell repertoires in COVID-19. Across the whole study: T cells, B-cell-depleted T cells, or PBMCs provided the cDNA or gDNA that served as material.

The table came from immunoSEQ multiplex PCR; TCRdb's copy has only in-frame clones and leaves some out. Found here are about 300,000 clones, 88% of them singletons; the top ten hold about 9.8%. The CDR3 extends over 16 amino acids. From germline, CDR1 is SGHRS and CDR2 YFSETQ. V shed 3 bases and J shed 0 bases, with 12 bases lying between them. This rearrangement joins TRBV5-1 to TRBJ1-4; no definite D call. The sample taken for sequencing was peripheral blood. This sequence was found in a man aged 18 to 35 with active or convalescent COVID-19. Written as DNA, the CDR3 is TGCGCCAGCAGCTCAAACAACAGAGCAACTAATGAAAAACTGTTTTTT. It is translated as CASSSNNRATNEKLFF. Combining the CDR3 with reference TRBV5-1 and TRBJ1-4 gives the whole variable domain KAGVTQTPRYLIKTRGQQVTLSCSPISGHRSVSWYQQTPGQGLQFLFEYFSETQRNKGNFPGRFSGRQFSNSRSEMNVSTLELGDSALYLCASSSNNRATNEKLFFGSGTQLSVL.